Below are 15 T cell receptor beta chains sequenced from a single sample in a study of neurological immune-mediated disorders (dated by TCRdb to about 2019). Library generation was performed with 5' RACE. Data came from an Illumina HiSeq 2500. Clones were called with MiXCR by TCRdb after fastp trimmed the public reads at Q25, and only in-frame beta chains were retained. Under each unique CDR3 protein, matching rows form one entry showing the most common genes and DNA. Here the sample has tens of thousands of distinct CDR3 sequences; under 3.5% occur a single time. Clones ranked in the top ten supply about 3.5% of the sample. The sequencing input was PBMCs. Every receptor here comes from a man aged 35 to 55 with multiple sclerosis.

In the case of this clonotype: A much larger clone sits a single nucleotide away, making a read error possible. The chain uses TRBV5-1 and TRBJ2-2; a possible D gene is TRBD2 (5 bases). The CDR3 length is 13 residues. Germline values: CDR1 SGHRS, CDR2 YFSETQ. With 2 bases removed from V and 7 bases from J, the gap between germline ends came to 9 bases. The CDR3 spells CASSLGRDGELFF. Here the CDR3 DNA reads TGCGCCAGCAGCTTAGGACGGGACGGGGAGCTGTTTTTT.

In its sample, this clonotype was seen many times. This chain connects TRBV20-1 to TRBJ2-1; D assignment may be TRBD1 or TRBD2 (5 bases each). The germline gives CDR1 DFQATT, CDR2 SNEGSKA (reference sequence). The V end was cut by 5 bases, the J end by 12 bases, with 17 bases between. This CDR3 comprises 12 residues. As DNA, the CDR3 is TGCAGTGCTCGACAGTCGAAGGCGGGGCAGTTCTTC. Amino acid sequence: CSARQSKAGQFF.

This clonotype has a handful of counts. This may be a read error: a much more frequent sequence differs by one nucleotide. The genes are TRBV20-1 and TRBJ1-1; D might be TRBD1 (6 bases). CDR3 length: 13 amino acids. Trimming left V 7 bases short and J 1 base short, with 13 bases between. Germline assignment: CDR1 DFQATT and CDR2 SNEGSKA (reference sequence). The CDR3 DNA sequence: TGCAGTGACGGGCAGGGGTGGAACACTGAAGCTTTCTTT. Translation: CSDGQGWNTEAFF.

This clonotype was seen at least ten times. J is TRBJ2-7 and V is TRBV7-2; perhaps TRBD2 as D (6 bases). There are 13 residues in the CDR3. Germline V gene sequence: CDR1 SGHTA, CDR2 FQGNSA. V was pared by 5 bases and J by 6 bases, with 14 bases between. CDR3 protein: CASSPLGGFEQYF. The CDR3 coding sequence is TGTGCCAGCAGCCCGTTGGGGGGATTCGAGCAGTACTTC.

This clonotype was recorded many times. The chain couples TRBV20-1 to TRBJ1-2; TRBD1 matches at 7 bases. The CDR3 spans 13 residues. V lost 3 bases and J lost 5; bases outside the gene matches: 6. Germline V lookup: CDR1 DFQATT, CDR2 SNEGSKA (reference sequence). CDR3 bases: TGCAGTGCTAGGACCGGACAGGAGTATGGCTACACCTTC. It yields the protein CSARTGQEYGYTF.

This clonotype was seen repeatedly, ten times or more. This rearrangement joins TRBV5-1 to TRBJ1-1; 7 nucleotides match TRBD1. This CDR3 is built from 15 residues. Germline CDR1 reads SGHRS; CDR2 reads YFSETQ. The V segment lost 4 bases and the J segment 5 bases; nucleotides outside the gene matches: 11. Here the CDR3 reads CASSGRGSLLTEAFF. In nucleotides, the CDR3 is TGCGCCAGCAGCGGCAGGGGGTCCCTTTTAACTGAAGCTTTCTTT.

This clonotype was seen ten or more times. The rearrangement uses TRBV5-5 and TRBJ1-1, with D hard to call. The CDR3 length is 15 residues. Trimming removed 0 bases from V and 4 bases from J, with 13 bases in between. Germline CDR1 SGHKS, CDR2 YYEKEE (reference sequence). As DNA, the CDR3 is TGTGCCAGCAGCTTGGTCCATTCGAGGGCCACTGAAGCTTTCTTT. This translates into CASSLVHSRATEAFF.

In its sample, this clonotype was seen many times. The chain combines TRBV5-1 with TRBJ2-5; D remains unclear. Trimming took off 0 bases at V and 4 bases at J, with 16 bases between the two ends. The CDR3 length is 16 residues. Germline lookup yields CDR1 SGHRS and CDR2 YFSETQ. CDR3 amino acids: CASSLGANSFGETQYF. CDR3 DNA sequence: TGCGCCAGCAGCTTGGGGGCTAACTCATTCGGAGAGACCCAGTACTTC.

This clonotype came up many times. This chain joins TRBV5-1 and TRBJ2-6, with TRBD1 matching over 12 bases. CDR1 and CDR2 (germline): SGHRS, YFSETQ. J was trimmed by 2 bases and V by 3 bases; bases with no gene match: 6. The CDR3 runs 18 residues. For the CDR3, the DNA is TGCGCCAGCAGCTGGCCGGGACAGGGGGCACCTGGGGCCAACGTCCTGACTTTC. This gives the protein CASSWPGQGAPGANVLTF.

This clonotype was seen at least ten times. The chain combines TRBV7-3 with TRBJ2-4; D unresolved. Germline CDR1 SGHTA, CDR2 FQGTGA. The CDR3 is made up of 13 amino acids. The V and J ends lost 2 bases and 7 bases respectively, with 9 bases between them. The CDR3 protein is CASSLGSENIQYF. CDR3 sequence (DNA): TGTGCCAGCAGCTTAGGGTCGGAGAACATTCAGTACTTC.

There are many counts of this clonotype. V and J are TRBV15 and TRBJ1-1; D not certain. Germline V gene lookup returns CDR1 LNHNV and CDR2 YYDKDF (reference sequence). Trimming took 5 bases from V and 0 from J, leaving 10 bases between them. This CDR3 has 14 residues. The CDR3 reads CATSSGPMNTEAFF. The CDR3 DNA sequence: TGTGCCACCAGCTCTGGACCCATGAACACTGAAGCTTTCTTT. The variable domain in full, with the rest retrieved from reference TRBV15 and TRBJ1-1, is DAMVIQNPRYQVTQFGKPVTLSCSQTLNHNVMYWYQQKSSQAPKLLFHYYDKDFNNEADTPDNFQSRRPNTSFCFLDIRSPGLGDTAMYLCATSSGPMNTEAFFGQGTRLTVV.

A few counts support this clonotype. This could be a read error, since a much larger clone is one nucleotide away. This chain joins TRBV12-3 or TRBV12-4 and TRBJ2-7; possibly TRBD1 for D (6 bases). Trimming stripped 3 bases from V and 7 bases from J, with 13 bases between. The length of the CDR3 is 13 residues. CDR3 region: CASSFGDMKEQYF. CDR3 nucleotide sequence: TGTGCCAGCAGTTTCGGGGACATGAAAGAGCAGTACTTC.

This clonotype was seen many times. The chain carries TRBV7-2 and TRBJ1-1; TRBD1 might be the D (6 bases). V was shortened by 4 bases and J by 1 base, with 7 bases between the two germline ends. The CDR3 sequence is 13 residues long. CDR1 SGHTA and CDR2 FQGNSA come from the germline V gene. CDR3 loop: CASSSQGNTEAFF. The CDR3 DNA sequence: TGTGCCAGCAGCTCACAGGGGAACACTGAAGCTTTCTTT.

This clonotype was seen many times. The chain is built from TRBV3-1 and TRBJ2-1; D not certain. Germline CDR1 is LGHDT and CDR2 is YNNKEL (reference sequence). The CDR3 loop spans 14 amino acids. Trimming cost V 1 base and J 2 bases, with 6 bases left between them. For the CDR3, the DNA is TGTGCCAGCAGCCAAGGGGCCACCTACAATGAGCAGTTCTTC. This codes for CASSQGATYNEQFF.

As for this clonotype: This clone may be a read error of a much larger clone one base away. The rearrangement uses TRBV6-5 and TRBJ2-3; the match to TRBD1 covers 7 bases. This CDR3 is built from 16 residues. In germline, CDR1 is MNHEY, CDR2 SVGAGI. Trimming cost V 5 bases and J 0 bases; bases outside gene matches: 8. The CDR3 sequence: CASSPHPTGSTDTQYF. In nucleotides, the CDR3 is TGTGCCAGCAGTCCACACCCGACAGGGAGCACAGATACGCAGTATTTT.